This entry concerns a single TCR beta chain. CDR3 length: 14 amino acids. With V trimmed by 5 bases and J by 5 bases, 5 bases remained unmatched. The germline CDR1 and CDR2 sequences are MNHEY and SMNVEV (reference sequence). This sample is drawn from a study of T cells after yellow fever vaccination. The TCR cDNA carried a universal primer site and UMIs from 5'RACE template switching. TCRdb reprocessed the 5' RACE reads via MiXCR and lists one record per CDR3 protein. This table has fewer than 400,000 distinct CDR3 sequences, 9.5% to 12% appearing once. This clonotype originated in a man aged 18-30 years who received the YFV17D yellow fever vaccine. The chain links TRBV27 to TRBJ2-5; 10 nucleotides match TRBD2. Sequenced material: CD4+ T cells sorted from PBMCs, taken 45 days after the yellow fever booster vaccination. The CDR3 coding sequence is TGTGCCAGCAGTAGCGGGGGGGCCGAGGAGACCCAGTACTTC. As protein: CASSSGGAEETQYF.